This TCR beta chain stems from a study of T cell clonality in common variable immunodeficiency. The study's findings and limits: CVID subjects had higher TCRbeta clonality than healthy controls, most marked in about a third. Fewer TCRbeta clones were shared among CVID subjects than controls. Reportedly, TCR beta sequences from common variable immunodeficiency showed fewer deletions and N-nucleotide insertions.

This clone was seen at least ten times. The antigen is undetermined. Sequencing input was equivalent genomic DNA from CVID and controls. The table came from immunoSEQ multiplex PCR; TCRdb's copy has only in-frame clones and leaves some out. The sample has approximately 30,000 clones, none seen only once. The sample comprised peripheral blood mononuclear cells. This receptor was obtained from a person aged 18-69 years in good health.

The CDR3 spells CASSLFDLRGRNTEAFF. The sequenced part of the CDR3 DNA is TGCGCCAGCAGCTTATTCGATTTGCGGGGCCGGAACACTGAA. The V call is TRBV5-1, the J call TRBJ1-1; D is possibly TRBD1 (5 bases). The CDR3 is cut off 3 residues early in the read; its end comes from the germline J gene. Trimming took off 2 bases at V and 1 base at J, with 18 bases between the two ends. The V gene's germline CDR1 is SGHRS and CDR2 YFSETQ. The CDR3 consists of 17 residues. Full variable domain (rest looked up from reference TRBV5-1 and TRBJ1-1): KAGVTQTPRYLIKTRGQQVTLSCSPISGHRSVSWYQQTPGQGLQFLFEYFSETQRNKGNFPGRFSGRQFSNSRSEMNVSTLELGDSALYLCASSLFDLRGRNTEAFFGQGTRLTVV.